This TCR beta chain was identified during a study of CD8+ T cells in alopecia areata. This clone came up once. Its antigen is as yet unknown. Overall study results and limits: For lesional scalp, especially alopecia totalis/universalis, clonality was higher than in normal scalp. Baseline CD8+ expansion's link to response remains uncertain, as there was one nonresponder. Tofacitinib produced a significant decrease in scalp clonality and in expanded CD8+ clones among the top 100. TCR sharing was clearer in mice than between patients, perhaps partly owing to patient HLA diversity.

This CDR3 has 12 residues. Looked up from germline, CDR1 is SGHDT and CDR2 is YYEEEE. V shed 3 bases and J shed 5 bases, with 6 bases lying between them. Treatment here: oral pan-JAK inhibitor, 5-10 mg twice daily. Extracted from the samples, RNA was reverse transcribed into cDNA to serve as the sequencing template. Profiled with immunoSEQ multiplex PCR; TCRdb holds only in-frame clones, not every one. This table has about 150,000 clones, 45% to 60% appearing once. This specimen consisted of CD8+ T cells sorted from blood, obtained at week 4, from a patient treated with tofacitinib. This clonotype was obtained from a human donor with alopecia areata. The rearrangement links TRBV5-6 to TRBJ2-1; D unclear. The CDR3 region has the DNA TGTGCCAGCAGCTCTTATGACAATGAGCAGTTCTTC. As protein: CASSSYDNEQFF.